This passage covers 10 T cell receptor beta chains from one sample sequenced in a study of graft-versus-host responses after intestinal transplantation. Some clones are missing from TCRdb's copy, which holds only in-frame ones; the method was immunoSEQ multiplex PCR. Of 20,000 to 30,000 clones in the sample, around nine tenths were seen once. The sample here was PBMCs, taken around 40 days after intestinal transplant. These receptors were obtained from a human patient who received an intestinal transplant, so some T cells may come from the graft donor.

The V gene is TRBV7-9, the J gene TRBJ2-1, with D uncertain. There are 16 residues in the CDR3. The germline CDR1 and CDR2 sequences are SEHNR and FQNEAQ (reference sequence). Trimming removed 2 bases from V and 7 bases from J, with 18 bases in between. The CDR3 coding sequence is TGTGCCAGCAGCTTAAAGCTAGGACCCCCTGGGAATGAGCAGTTCTTC. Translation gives CASSLKLGPPGNEQFF.

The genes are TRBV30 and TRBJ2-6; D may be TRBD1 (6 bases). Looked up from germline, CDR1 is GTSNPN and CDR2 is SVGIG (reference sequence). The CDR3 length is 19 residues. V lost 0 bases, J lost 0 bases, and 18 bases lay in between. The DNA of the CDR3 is TGTGCCTGGAGTGTAGGACACAGGGTCCTCAGCTCTGGGGCCAACGTCCTGACTTTC. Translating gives CAWSVGHRVLSSGANVLTF.

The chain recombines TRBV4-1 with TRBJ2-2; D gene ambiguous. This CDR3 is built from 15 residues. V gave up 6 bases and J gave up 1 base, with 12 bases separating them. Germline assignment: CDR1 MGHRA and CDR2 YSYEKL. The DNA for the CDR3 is TGCGCCAGCAGTCCTAGGACGGGGAACACCGGGGAGCTGTTTTTT. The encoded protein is CASSPRTGNTGELFF.

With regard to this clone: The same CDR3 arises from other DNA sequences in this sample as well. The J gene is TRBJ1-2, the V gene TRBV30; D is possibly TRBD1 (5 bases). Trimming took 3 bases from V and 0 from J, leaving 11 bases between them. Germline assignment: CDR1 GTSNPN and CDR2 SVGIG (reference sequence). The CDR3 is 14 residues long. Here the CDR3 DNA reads TGTGCCTGGAGGGGACGGCGAACTAACTATGGCTACACCTTC. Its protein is CAWRGRRTNYGYTF.

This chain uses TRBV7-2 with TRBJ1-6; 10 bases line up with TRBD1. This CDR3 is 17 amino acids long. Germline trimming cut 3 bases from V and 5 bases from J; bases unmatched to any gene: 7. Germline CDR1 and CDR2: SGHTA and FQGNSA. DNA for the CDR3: TGTGCCAGCAGCTTGTCGACAGGGGGCGCAGATAATTCACCCCTCCACTTT. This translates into CASSLSTGGADNSPLHF. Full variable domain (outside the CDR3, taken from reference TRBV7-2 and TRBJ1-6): GAGVSQSPSNKVTEKGKDVELRCDPISGHTALYWYRQSLGQGLEFLIYFQGNSAPDKSGLPSDRFSAERTGGSVSTLTIQRTQQEDSAVYLCASSLSTGGADNSPLHFGNGTRLTVT.

This CDR3 reads CASSLGIERETLRDTQYF. As DNA, the CDR3 is TGTGCCAGCAGCTTGGGTATAGAGCGGGAGACGTTAAGGGATACGCAGTATTTT. This sequence joins TRBV5-5 and TRBJ2-3, with 8 bases fitting TRBD2. The CDR3 runs 18 residues. CDR1 SGHKS and CDR2 YYEKEE come from the germline V gene (reference sequence). The V gene end was trimmed by 0 bases and the J gene end by 6 bases; junction bases not matched to a gene: 15. Full variable domain (missing parts from reference TRBV5-5 and TRBJ2-3): DAGVTQSPTHLIKTRGQQVTLRCSPISGHKSVSWYQQVLGQGPQFIFQYYEKEERGRGNFPDRFSARQFPNYSSELNVNALLLGDSALYLCASSLGIERETLRDTQYFGPGTRLTVL.

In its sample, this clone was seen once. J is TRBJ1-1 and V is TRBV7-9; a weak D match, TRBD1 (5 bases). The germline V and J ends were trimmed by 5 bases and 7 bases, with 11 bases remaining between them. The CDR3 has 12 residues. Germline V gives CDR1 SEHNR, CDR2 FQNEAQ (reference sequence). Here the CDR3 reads CASSPGTDEAFF. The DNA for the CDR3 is TGTGCCAGCAGCCCAGGGACGGATGAAGCTTTCTTT.

For the CDR3, the DNA is TGTGCCAGCAGTTCCCCAGGGTTGGAGCAGTTCTTC. This codes for CASSSPGLEQFF. The chain is built from TRBV28 and TRBJ2-1; TRBD1 is a possible D gene (5 bases). The ends were cut back, 4 bases at V and 10 bases at J, with 11 bases in the middle. Germline V lookup: CDR1 MDHEN, CDR2 SYDVKM. The length of the CDR3 is 12 residues.

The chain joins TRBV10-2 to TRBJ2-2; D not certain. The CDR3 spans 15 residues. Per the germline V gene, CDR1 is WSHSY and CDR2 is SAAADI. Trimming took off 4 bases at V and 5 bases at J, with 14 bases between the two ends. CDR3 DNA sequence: TGCGCCAGCAGTGTGGTAGTGGGCGCAACCGGGGAGCTGTTTTTT. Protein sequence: CASSVVVGATGELFF.

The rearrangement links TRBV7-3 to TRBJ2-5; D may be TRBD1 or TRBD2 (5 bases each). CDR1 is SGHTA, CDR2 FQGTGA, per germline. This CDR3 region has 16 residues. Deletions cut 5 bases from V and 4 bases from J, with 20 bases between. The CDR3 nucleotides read TGTGCCAGCAGCCTTAGGGGACGATTTTTACCAGAGACCCAGTACTTC. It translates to CASSLRGRFLPETQYF.